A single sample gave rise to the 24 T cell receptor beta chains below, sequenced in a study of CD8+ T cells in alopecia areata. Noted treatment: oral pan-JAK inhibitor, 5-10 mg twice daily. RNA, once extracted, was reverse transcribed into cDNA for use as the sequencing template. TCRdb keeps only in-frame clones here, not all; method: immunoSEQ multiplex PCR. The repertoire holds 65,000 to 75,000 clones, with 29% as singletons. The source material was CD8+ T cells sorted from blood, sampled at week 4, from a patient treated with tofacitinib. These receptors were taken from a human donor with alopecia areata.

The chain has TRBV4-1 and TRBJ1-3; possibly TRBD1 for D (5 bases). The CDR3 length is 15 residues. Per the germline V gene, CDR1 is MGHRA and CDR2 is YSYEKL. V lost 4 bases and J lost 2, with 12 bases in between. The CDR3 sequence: CASSLSGTPGNTIYF. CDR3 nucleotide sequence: TGCGCCAGCAGCCTCTCAGGGACTCCTGGAAACACCATATATTTT.

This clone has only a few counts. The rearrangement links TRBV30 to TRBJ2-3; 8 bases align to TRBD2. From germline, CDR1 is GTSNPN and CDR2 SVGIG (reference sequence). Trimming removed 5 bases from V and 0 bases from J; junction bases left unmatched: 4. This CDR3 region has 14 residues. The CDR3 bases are TGTGCCTGGTCTGGCGGGAGGAGCACAGATACGCAGTATTTT. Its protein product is CAWSGGRSTDTQYF.

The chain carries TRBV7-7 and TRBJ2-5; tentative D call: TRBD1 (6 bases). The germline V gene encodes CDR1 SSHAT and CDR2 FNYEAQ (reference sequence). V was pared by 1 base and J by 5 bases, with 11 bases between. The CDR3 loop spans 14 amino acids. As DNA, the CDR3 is TGTGCCAGCAGCTTAGGTGGGACAAGGGAGACCCAGTACTTC. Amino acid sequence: CASSLGGTRETQYF.

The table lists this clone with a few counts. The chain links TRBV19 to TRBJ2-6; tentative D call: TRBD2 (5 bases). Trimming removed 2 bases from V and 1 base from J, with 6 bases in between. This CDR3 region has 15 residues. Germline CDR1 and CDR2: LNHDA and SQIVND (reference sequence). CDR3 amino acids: CASSISGSGANVLTF. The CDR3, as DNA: TGTGCCAGTAGTATATCGGGGTCTGGGGCCAACGTCCTGACTTTC.

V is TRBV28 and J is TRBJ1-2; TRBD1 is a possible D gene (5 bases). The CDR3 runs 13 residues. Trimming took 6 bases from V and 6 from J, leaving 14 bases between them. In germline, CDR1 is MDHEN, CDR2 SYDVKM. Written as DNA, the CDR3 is TGTGCCAGCAGCCCGGGACCTAGCGATGGCTACACCTTC. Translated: CASSPGPSDGYTF.

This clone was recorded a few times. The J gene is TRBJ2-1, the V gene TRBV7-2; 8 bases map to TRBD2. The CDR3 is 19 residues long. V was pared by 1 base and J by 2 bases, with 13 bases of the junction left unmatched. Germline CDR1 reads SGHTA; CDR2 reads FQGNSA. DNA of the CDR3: TGTGCCAGCAGCTTAGGGGGACGTTTGACTAGCGTTCCCTACAATGAGCAGTTCTTC. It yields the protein CASSLGGRLTSVPYNEQFF.

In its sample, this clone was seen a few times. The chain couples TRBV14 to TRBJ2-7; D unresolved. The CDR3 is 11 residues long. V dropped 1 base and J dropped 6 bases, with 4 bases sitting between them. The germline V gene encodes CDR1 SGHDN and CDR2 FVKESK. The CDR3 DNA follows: TGTGCCAGCAGCCAAGGTCGCGAGCAGTACTTC. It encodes CASSQGREQYF. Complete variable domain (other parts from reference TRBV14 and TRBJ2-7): EAGVTQFPSHSVIEKGQTVTLRCDPISGHDNLYWYRRVMGKEIKFLLHFVKESKQDESGMPNNRFLAERTGGTYSTLKVQPAELEDSGVYFCASSQGREQYFGPGTRLTVT.

The CDR3 sequence: CASRGYGVQPQHF. In DNA, the CDR3 is TGTGCCAGCAGGGGTTATGGTGTTCAGCCCCAGCATTTT. The chain couples TRBV28 to TRBJ1-5; D not resolved. Trimming left V 6 bases short and J 6 bases short, with 12 bases between. The CDR3 totals 13 residues. CDR1 MDHEN and CDR2 SYDVKM come from the germline V gene.

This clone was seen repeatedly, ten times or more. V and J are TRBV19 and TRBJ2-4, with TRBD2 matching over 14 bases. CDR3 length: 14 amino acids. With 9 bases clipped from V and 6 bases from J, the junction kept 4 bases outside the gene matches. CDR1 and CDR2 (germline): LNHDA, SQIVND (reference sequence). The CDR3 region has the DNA TGTGCCAGCCAGGGACTAGCGGGAGTAAACATTCAGTACTTC. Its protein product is CASQGLAGVNIQYF.

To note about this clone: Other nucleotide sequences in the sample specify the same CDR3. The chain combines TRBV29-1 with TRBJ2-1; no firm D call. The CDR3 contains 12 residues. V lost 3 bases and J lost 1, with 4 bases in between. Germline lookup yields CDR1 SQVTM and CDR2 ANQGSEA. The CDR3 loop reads CSVEGSYNEQFF. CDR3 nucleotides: TGCAGCGTTGAGGGGTCCTACAATGAGCAGTTCTTC.

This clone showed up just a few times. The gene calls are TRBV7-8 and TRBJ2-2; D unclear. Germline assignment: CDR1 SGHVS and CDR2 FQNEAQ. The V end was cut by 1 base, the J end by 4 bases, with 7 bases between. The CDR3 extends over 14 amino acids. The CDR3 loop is CASSLEYSTGELFF. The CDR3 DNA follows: TGTGCCAGCAGCTTAGAATACAGCACCGGGGAGCTGTTTTTT.

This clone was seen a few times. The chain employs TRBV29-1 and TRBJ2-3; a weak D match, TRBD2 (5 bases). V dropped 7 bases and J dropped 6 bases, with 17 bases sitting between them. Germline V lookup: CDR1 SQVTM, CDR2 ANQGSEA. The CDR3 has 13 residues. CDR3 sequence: CSAGTLAWDTQYF. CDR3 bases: TGCAGCGCTGGTACTTTAGCGTGGGATACGCAGTATTTT.

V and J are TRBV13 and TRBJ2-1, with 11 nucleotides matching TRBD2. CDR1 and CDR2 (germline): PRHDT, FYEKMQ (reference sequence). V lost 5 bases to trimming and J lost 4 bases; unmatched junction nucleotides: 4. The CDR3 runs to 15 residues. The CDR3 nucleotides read TGTGCCAGCAGCCCTGGGACTAGCGGTTACAATGAGCAGTTCTTC. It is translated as CASSPGTSGYNEQFF.

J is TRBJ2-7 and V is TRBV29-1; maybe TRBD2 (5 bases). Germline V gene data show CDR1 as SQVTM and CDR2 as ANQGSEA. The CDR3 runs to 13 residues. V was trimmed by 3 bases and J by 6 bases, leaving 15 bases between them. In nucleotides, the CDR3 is TGCAGCGTTGATTTCGGGGATTCGTCCGAGCAGTACTTC. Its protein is CSVDFGDSSEQYF.

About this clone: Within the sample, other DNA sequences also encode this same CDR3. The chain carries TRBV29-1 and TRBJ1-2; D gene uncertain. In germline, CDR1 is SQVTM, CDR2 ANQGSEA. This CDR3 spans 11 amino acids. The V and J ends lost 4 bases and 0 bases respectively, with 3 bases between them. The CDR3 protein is CSVAANYGYTF. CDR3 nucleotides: TGCAGCGTTGCCGCTAACTATGGCTACACCTTC. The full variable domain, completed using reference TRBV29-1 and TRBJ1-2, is SAVISQKPSRDICQRGTSLTIQCQVDSQVTMMFWYRQQPGQSLTLIATANQGSEATYESGFVIDKFPISRPNLTFSTLTVSNMSPEDSSIYLCSVAANYGYTFGSGTRLTVV.

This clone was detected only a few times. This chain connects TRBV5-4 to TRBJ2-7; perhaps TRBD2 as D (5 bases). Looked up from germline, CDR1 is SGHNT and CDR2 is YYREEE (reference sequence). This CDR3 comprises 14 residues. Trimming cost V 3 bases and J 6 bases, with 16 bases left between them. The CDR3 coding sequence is TGTGCCAGCAGCTCGACGGGGTCCCCTTCCGAGCAGTACTTC. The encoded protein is CASSSTGSPSEQYF.

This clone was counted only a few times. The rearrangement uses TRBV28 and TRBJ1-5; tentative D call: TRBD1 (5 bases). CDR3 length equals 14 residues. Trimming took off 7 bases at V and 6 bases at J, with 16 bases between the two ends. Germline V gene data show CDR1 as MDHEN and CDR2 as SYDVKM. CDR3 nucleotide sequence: TGTGCCAGCACATTCCAGGGAACCGGTCAGCCCCAGCATTTT. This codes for CASTFQGTGQPQHF.

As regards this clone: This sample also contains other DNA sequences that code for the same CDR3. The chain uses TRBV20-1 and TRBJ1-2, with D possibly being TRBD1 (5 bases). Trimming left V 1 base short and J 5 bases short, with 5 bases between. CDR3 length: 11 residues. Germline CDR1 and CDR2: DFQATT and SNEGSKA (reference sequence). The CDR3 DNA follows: TGCAGTGCTAGAGCAGGGTATGGCTACACCTTC. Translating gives CSARAGYGYTF.

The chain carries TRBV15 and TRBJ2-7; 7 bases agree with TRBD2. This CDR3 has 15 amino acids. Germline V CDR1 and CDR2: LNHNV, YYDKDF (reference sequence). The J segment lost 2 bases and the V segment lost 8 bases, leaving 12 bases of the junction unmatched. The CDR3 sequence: CATAERAGAAYEQYF. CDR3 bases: TGTGCCACCGCAGAGCGGGCGGGAGCGGCCTACGAGCAGTACTTC.

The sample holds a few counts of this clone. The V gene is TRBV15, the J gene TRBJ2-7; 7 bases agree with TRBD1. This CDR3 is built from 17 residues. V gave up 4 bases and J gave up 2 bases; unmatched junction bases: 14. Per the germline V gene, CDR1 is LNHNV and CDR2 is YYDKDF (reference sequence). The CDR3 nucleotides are TGTGCCACCAGCAAAAAACCGGGACAGCCGTTACCCTACGAGCAGTACTTC. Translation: CATSKKPGQPLPYEQYF.

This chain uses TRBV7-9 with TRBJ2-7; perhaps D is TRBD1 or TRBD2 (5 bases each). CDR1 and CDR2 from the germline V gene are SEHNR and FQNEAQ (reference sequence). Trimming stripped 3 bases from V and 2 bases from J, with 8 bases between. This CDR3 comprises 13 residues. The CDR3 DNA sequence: TGTGCCAGCAGCTTGGGGGTTGCCTACGAGCAGTACTTC. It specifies CASSLGVAYEQYF.

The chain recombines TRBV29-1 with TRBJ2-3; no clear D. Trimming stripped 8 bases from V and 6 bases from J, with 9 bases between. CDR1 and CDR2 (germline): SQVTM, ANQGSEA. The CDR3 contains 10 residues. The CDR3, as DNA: TGCAGCAGCAGTGCGGATACGCAGTATTTT. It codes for CSSSADTQYF.

CDR3 loop: CASNFLRDRGQETQYF. The CDR3 DNA follows: TGTGCCAGCAACTTCCTCCGGGACAGGGGGCAAGAGACCCAGTACTTC. The rearrangement uses TRBV5-6 and TRBJ2-5; 11 bases are a match to TRBD1. The CDR3 consists of 16 residues. CDR1 is SGHDT, CDR2 YYEEEE, per germline. Losses at the gene ends were 6 bases for V and 2 bases for J; bases not matched to a gene: 9.

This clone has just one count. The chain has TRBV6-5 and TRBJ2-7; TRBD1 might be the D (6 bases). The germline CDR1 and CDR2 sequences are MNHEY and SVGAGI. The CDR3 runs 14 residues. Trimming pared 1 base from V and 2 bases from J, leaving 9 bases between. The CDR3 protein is CASSYLGGAYEQYF. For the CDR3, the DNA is TGTGCCAGCAGTTACTTAGGGGGAGCCTACGAGCAGTACTTC.